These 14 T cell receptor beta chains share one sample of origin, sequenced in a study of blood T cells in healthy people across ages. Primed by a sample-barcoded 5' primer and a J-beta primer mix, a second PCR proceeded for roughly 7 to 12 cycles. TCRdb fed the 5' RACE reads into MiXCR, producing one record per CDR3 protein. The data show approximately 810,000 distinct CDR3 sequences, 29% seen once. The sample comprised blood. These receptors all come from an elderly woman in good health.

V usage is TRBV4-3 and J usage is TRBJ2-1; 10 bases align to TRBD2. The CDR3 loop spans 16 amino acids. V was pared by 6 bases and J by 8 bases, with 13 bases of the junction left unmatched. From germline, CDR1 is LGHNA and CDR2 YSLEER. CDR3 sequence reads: CASSYQRAGGRHEQFF. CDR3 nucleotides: TGCGCCAGCAGTTATCAAAGAGCGGGGGGGCGGCATGAGCAGTTCTTC.

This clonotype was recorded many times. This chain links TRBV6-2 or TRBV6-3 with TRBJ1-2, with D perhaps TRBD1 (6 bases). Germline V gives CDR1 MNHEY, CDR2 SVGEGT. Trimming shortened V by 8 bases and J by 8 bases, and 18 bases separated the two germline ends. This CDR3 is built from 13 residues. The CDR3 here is CASFSRDIRGYTF. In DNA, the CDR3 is TGTGCCAGCTTTTCACGGGACATCCGGGGCTACACCTTC.

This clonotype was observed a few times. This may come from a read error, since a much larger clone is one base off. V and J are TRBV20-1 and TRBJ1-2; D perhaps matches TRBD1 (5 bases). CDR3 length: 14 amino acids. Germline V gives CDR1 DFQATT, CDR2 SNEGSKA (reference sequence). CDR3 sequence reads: CSARAWQGSYGHTF. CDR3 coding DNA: TGCAGTGCTAGAGCATGGCAGGGTAGCTATGGCCACACCTTC.

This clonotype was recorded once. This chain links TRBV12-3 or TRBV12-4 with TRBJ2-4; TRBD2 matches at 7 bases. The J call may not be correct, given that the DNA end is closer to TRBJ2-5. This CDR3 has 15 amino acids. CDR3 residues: CASSFFPSGQETQYF. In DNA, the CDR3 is TGTGCCAGCAGTTTCTTTCCTAGCGGCCAAGAGACCCAGTACTTC.

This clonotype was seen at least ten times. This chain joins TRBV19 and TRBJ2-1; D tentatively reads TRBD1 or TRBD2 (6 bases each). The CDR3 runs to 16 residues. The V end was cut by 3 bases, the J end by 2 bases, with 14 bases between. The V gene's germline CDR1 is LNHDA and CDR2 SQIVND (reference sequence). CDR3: CASSIPRGQTYNEQFF. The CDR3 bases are TGTGCCAGTAGTATCCCCCGGGGGCAGACCTACAATGAGCAGTTCTTC.

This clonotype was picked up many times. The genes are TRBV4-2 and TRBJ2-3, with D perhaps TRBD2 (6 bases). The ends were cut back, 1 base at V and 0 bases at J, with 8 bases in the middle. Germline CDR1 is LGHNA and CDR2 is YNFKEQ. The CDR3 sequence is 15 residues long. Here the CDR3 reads CASSQAAGSTDTQYF. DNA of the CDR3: TGTGCCAGCAGCCAAGCAGCGGGTAGCACAGATACGCAGTATTTT.

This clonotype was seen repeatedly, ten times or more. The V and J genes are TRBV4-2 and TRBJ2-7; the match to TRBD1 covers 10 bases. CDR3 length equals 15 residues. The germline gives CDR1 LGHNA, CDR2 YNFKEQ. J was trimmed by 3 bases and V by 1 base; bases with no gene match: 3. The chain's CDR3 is CASSQAGTGVYEQYF. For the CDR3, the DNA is TGTGCCAGCAGCCAAGCCGGGACAGGGGTCTACGAGCAGTACTTC.

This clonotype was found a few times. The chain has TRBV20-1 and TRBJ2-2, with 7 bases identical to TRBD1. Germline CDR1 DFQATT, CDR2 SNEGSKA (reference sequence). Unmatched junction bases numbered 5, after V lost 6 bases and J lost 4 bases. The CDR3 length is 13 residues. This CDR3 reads CSATGQTTGELFF. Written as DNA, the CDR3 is TGCAGTGCAACGGGACAGACCACCGGGGAGCTGTTTTTT.

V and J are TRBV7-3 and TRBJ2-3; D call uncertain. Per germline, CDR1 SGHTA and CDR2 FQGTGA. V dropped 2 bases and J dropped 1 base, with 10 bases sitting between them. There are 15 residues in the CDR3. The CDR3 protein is CASSLAIRGTDTQYF. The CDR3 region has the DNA TGTGCCAGCAGCTTAGCAATTCGTGGCACAGATACGCAGTATTTT.

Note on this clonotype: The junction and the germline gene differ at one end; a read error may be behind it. CDR3 DNA: TGCAGTGCTAGGGACAGGAGCTCCTACGAGCTGTACTTC. As protein: CSARDRSSYELYF. The chain joins TRBV20-1 to TRBJ2-7, with 7 bases aligning to TRBD1. Germline lookup yields CDR1 DFQATT and CDR2 SNEGSKA (reference sequence). There are 13 residues in the CDR3.

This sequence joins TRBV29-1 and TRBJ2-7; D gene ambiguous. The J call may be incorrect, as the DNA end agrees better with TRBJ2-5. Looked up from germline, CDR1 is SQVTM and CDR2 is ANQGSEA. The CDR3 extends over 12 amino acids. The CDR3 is CSVEVNGETQYF. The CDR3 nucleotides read TGCAGCGTTGAAGTTAACGGGGAGACCCAGTACTTC.

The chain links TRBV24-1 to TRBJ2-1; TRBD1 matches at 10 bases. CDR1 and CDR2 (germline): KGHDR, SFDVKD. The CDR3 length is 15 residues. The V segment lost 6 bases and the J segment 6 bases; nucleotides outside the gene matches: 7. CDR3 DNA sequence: TGTGCCACCAGTAGTTTGGGACAGGGGCCCAATGAGCAGTTCTTC. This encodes CATSSLGQGPNEQFF.

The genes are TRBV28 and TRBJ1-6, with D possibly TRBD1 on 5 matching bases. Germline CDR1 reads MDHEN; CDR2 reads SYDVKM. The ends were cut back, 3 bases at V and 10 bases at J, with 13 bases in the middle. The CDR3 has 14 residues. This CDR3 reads CASSFPAGQSPLHF. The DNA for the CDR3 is TGTGCCAGCAGTTTTCCGGCGGGGCAATCACCCCTCCACTTT.

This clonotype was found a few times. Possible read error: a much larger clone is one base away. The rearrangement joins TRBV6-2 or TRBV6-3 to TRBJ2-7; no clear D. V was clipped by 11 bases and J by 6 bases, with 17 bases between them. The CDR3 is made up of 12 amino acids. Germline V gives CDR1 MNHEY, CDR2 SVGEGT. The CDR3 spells CAGTNPPSEQYF. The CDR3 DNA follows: TGTGCCGGCACCAACCCACCTTCCGAGCAGTACTTC.